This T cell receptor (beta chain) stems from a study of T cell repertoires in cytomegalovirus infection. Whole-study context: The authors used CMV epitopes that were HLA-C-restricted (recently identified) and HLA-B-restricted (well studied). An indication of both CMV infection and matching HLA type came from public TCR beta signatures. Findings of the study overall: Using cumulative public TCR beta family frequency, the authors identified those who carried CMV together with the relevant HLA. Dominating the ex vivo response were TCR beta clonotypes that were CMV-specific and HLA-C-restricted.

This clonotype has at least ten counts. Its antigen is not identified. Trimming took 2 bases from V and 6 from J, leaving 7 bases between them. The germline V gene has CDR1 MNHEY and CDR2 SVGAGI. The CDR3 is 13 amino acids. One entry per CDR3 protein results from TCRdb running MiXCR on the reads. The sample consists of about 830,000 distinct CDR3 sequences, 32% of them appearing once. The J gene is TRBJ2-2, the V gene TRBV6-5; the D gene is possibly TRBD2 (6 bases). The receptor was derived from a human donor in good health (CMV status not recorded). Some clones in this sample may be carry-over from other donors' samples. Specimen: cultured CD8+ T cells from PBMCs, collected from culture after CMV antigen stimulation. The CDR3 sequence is CASSYREAGELFF. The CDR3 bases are TGTGCCAGCAGTTACAGGGAGGCCGGGGAGCTGTTTTTT.